This T cell receptor beta chain appears in the sequencing data of a study of blood T cells in healthy people across ages. The study's findings and limits: There was a strong correlation between TCR beta diversity and naive T cell percentage. In older individuals, TCR beta diversity per million T cells was lower, falling roughly linearly with age.

A second PCR of roughly 7 to 11 cycles used a sample-barcoded 5' primer and a J-beta primer mix. TCRdb itself ran the 5' RACE reads through MiXCR, one entry per CDR3 protein. The sample has 540,000 or so distinct CDR3 sequences, roughly 43% seen once. The CDR3 is 16 residues long. Per the germline V gene, CDR1 is LNHDA and CDR2 is SQIVND (reference sequence). The V end was cut by 7 bases, the J end by 4 bases, with 22 bases between. Sample donors were healthy Caucasian individuals that came from Russia, aged 6 to 90. Extraction of total RNA produced a minimum of 5 micrograms from each sample. This clonotype was seen only a few times. The antigen is unknown.

Sequencing was carried out using blood. The origin of this receptor is a man at least 80 years old in good health. This chain connects TRBV19 to TRBJ1-2, with D possibly matching TRBD1 (5 bases). The CDR3 region is CASTPQDLGPLYGYTF. The DNA for the CDR3 is TGTGCCAGTACACCACAGGACCTGGGGCCTCTCTATGGCTACACCTTC. Supplemented by reference TRBV19 and TRBJ1-2, the full variable domain reads DGGITQSPKYLFRKEGQNVTLSCEQNLNHDAMYWYRQDPGQGLRLIYYSQIVNDFQKGDIAEGYSVSREKKESFPLTVTSAQKNPTAFYLCASTPQDLGPLYGYTFGSGTRLTVV.